This T cell receptor (beta chain) was documented in a study of T cell responses to AZD1222 COVID-19 vaccine. Germline-derived CDR1 and CDR2 are MNHEY and SVGAGI. The CDR3 contains 15 residues. Deletions cut 5 bases from V and 6 bases from J, with 14 bases between. Libraries were prepared by immunoSEQ multiplex PCR; TCRdb keeps only in-frame clonotypes and omits some of them. The sample holds about 79,000 clones, about 88% seen once. Both about-4-week and about-12-week second-dose recipients were combined. Regarding the study as a whole: Donor demographics were predominantly white British with a female majority; clonal diversity may be underestimated.

Concerning this clone itself: Antigen specificity is unknown.

This sample comprised peripheral blood, obtained 28 days after the second AZD1222 dose. This TCR was recovered from an adult who received the AZD1222 COVID-19 vaccine. The chain carries TRBV6-5 and TRBJ1-6; D is ambiguous. The CDR3 here is CASSPLRSANSPLHF. The CDR3 coding sequence is TGTGCCAGCAGTCCTCTCCGCAGTGCTAATTCACCCCTCCACTTT.